This TCR beta chain was identified in a study of shared T cell receptors in the human thymus. The CDR3 runs to 12 residues. Germline loops: CDR1 MNHEY, CDR2 SMNVEV (reference sequence). V lost 10 bases to trimming and J lost 2 bases, with 12 bases between them. The data were produced by immunoSEQ multiplex PCR, yet TCRdb's version contains in-frame clones alone and is incomplete. The sample includes around 340,000 clones, over 90% of them seen just once. Sequenced material: thymocytes. This chain uses TRBV27 with TRBJ2-7; a possible D gene is TRBD2 (5 bases). The TCR comes from a human donor. CDR3 protein: CATRGHAYEQYF. The CDR3, as DNA: TGTGCCACCAGAGGGCATGCCTACGAGCAGTACTTC.